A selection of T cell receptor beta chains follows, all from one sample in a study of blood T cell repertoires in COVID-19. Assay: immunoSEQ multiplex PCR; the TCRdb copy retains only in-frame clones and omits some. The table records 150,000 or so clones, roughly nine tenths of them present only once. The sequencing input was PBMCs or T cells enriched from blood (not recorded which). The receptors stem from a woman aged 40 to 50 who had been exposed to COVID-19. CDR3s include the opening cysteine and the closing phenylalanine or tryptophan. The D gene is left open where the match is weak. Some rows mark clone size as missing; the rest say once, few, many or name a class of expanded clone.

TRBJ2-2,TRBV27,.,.,CASSSRWGDVFRTGELFF,TGTGCCAGCAGTTCCCGATGGGGGGACGTGTTTCGGACCGGGGAGCTGTTTTTT
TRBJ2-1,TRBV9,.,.,CASSVDEGEQFF,TGTGCCAGCAGCGTAGATGAGGGTGAGCAGTTCTTC
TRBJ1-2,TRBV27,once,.,CASSTTAGLSSYGYTF,TGTGCCAGCAGTACAACCGCAGGCCTATCTTCTTATGGCTACACCTTC
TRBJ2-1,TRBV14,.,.,CASSQAPIYNEQFF,TGTGCCAGCAGCCAAGCCCCCATCTACAATGAGCAGTTCTTC
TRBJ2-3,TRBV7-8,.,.,CASSLPADTQYF,TGTGCCAGCAGCCTCCCCGCAGATACGCAGTATTTT
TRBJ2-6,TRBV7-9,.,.,CASSSRHPGANVLTF,TGTGCCAGCAGTTCGCGACACCCTGGGGCCAACGTCCTGACTTTC
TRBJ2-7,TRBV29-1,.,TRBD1,CSASARTGEDEQYF,TGCAGCGCTTCGGCCCGGACAGGGGAGGACGAGCAGTACTTC
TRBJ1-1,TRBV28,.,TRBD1,CASRTWDRGDPEAFF,TGTGCCAGCAGGACGTGGGACAGGGGGGACCCTGAAGCTTTCTTT
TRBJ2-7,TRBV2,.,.,CASSEWRGGSYEQYF,TGTGCCAGCAGTGAATGGAGGGGGGGCTCCTACGAGCAGTACTTC
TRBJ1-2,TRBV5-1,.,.,CASSLQDNYGYTF,TGCGCCAGCAGCTTACAGGATAACTATGGCTACACCTTC
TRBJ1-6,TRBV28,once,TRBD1,CASSSSGQGNSPLHF,TGTGCCAGCAGTTCATCCGGACAGGGGAATTCACCCCTCCACTTT
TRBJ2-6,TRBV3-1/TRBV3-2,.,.,CASSQGVGGSGANVLTF,TGTGCCAGCAGCCAAGGGGTGGGAGGCTCTGGGGCCAACGTCCTGACTTTC
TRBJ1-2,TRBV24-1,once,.,CATSDPYSGYTF,TGTGCCACCAGTGACCCCTACTCAGGCTACACCTTC
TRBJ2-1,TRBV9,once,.,CASSARNAEQFF,TGTGCCAGCAGCGCCAGGAATGCTGAGCAGTTCTTC